These 27 T cell receptor beta chains came from one sample sequenced in a study of T cell responses to AZD1222 COVID-19 vaccine. Here immunoSEQ multiplex PCR was the method, and the copy in TCRdb shows in-frame clones only, minus some. The repertoire has approximately 160,000 clones, just over 90% of them found once; the top ten carry about 1.1%. The source was peripheral blood, collected 28 days after the second AZD1222 dose. These TCRs come from an adult who received the AZD1222 COVID-19 vaccine.

This sequence joins TRBV4-1 and TRBJ2-2; a weak D match, TRBD1 (6 bases). CDR3 length: 16 residues. From germline, CDR1 is MGHRA and CDR2 YSYEKL. The V end lost 4 bases, the J end lost 3 bases, and 15 bases lay between the germline ends. This CDR3 is CASSRIGGSDTGELFF. Written as DNA, the CDR3 is TGCGCCAGCAGCCGGATAGGGGGTAGTGACACCGGGGAGCTGTTTTTT.

The chain carries TRBV18 and TRBJ1-2; 8 bases align to TRBD1. V shed 3 bases and J 8 bases; nucleotides not matched to a gene: 8. The germline V gene encodes CDR1 KGHSH and CDR2 LQKENI. The length of the CDR3 is 14 residues. CDR3 bases: TGTGCCAGCTCACCCGTGGACAGGGTGCTCGGCTACACCTTC. Translation gives CASSPVDRVLGYTF. Supplemented by reference TRBV18 and TRBJ1-2, the full variable domain reads NAGVMQNPRHLVRRRGQEARLRCSPMKGHSHVYWYRQLPEEGLKFMVYLQKENIIDESGMPKERFSAEFPKEGPSILRIQQVVRGDSAAYFCASSPVDRVLGYTFGSGTRLTVV.

V gene TRBV20-1 combines with J gene TRBJ1-2; a possible D gene is TRBD1 (5 bases). V lost 6 bases, J lost 4 bases, and 6 bases lay in between. The CDR3 consists of 10 residues. Germline V gene lookup returns CDR1 DFQATT and CDR2 SNEGSKA (reference sequence). The CDR3 protein is CSAGAYGYTF. CDR3 bases: TGCAGTGCCGGGGCCTATGGCTACACCTTC.

The chain has TRBV5-5 and TRBJ2-2, with D uncertain. The V and J ends lost 3 bases and 4 bases respectively, with 13 bases between them. The CDR3 is 15 amino acids. Germline CDR1 reads SGHKS; CDR2 reads YYEKEE (reference sequence). The CDR3 protein is CASSSQRRLTGELFF. The CDR3 DNA sequence: TGTGCCAGCAGCTCGCAAAGGAGACTCACCGGGGAGCTGTTTTTT.

This clone has just one count. The chain has TRBV6-6 and TRBJ1-5; 7 nucleotides match TRBD1. V lost 6 bases and J lost 6; bases outside the gene matches: 5. The CDR3 contains 13 residues. Germline loops: CDR1 MNHNY, CDR2 SVGAGI (reference sequence). This CDR3 is CASRTGWGQPQHF. In DNA, the CDR3 is TGTGCCAGCAGGACAGGGTGGGGTCAGCCCCAGCATTTT.

The V call is TRBV4-1, the J call TRBJ1-4, with 11 bases matching TRBD1. J lost 10 bases, V lost 3 bases, and 4 bases had no gene match. The CDR3 has 14 amino acids. Per the germline V gene, CDR1 is MGHRA and CDR2 is YSYEKL. CDR3: CASSHGQGAGKLFF. Here the CDR3 DNA reads TGCGCCAGCAGCCACGGACAGGGGGCTGGAAAACTGTTTTTT.

This clone was seen just once. The genes are TRBV2 and TRBJ2-1; 11 positions match TRBD2. Germline CDR1 is SNHLY and CDR2 is FYNNEI. Trimming took 6 bases from V and 4 from J; bases not matched to a gene: 2. This CDR3 spans 14 amino acids. CDR3 loop: CASSRTSGYNEQFF. CDR3 DNA sequence: TGTGCCAGCAGCAGGACTAGCGGGTACAATGAGCAGTTCTTC. Using reference TRBV2 and TRBJ2-1 for the parts outside the CDR3, the full variable domain is EPEVTQTPSHQVTQMGQEVILRCVPISNHLYFYWYRQILGQKVEFLVSFYNNEISEKSEIFDDQFSVERPDGSNFTLKIRSTKLEDSAMYFCASSRTSGYNEQFFGPGTRLTVL.

The chain uses TRBV30 and TRBJ1-2; D remains ambiguous. Germline V gene data show CDR1 as GTSNPN and CDR2 as SVGIG (reference sequence). This CDR3 region has 12 residues. V lost 2 bases to trimming and J lost 8 bases, with 12 bases between them. CDR3 DNA sequence: TGTGCCTGGAGTCGACCGCCGCCGGGCTACACCTTC. It encodes CAWSRPPPGYTF.

This sequence joins TRBV6-5 and TRBJ1-2, with 10 bases aligning to TRBD1. After removal of 6 bases from V and 7 bases from J, the junction contained 8 bases not matched to a gene. This CDR3 has 14 residues. Germline V lookup: CDR1 MNHEY, CDR2 SVGAGI. CDR3 nucleotide sequence: TGTGCCAGCAGCGTCGGACAGGGGGTCCGTGGCTACACCTTC. Translated, it gives CASSVGQGVRGYTF.

This clone was recorded only once. This chain links TRBV11-2 with TRBJ1-2; TRBD1 aligns across 9 bases. This CDR3 is built from 16 residues. Germline values: CDR1 SGHAT, CDR2 FQNNGV. V lost 5 bases, J lost 4 bases, and 11 bases stayed unmatched. CDR3: CASSTSRDRAIYGYTF. The DNA for the CDR3 is TGTGCCAGCAGCACTTCCCGGGACAGGGCCATCTATGGCTACACCTTC.

J is TRBJ2-3 and V is TRBV11-2; D is possibly TRBD1 (7 bases). The CDR3 loop spans 14 amino acids. The germline V gene encodes CDR1 SGHAT and CDR2 FQNNGV. Between the trimmed V and J ends, which lost 3 bases and 6 bases, there was a span of 13 bases. CDR3 amino acids: CASSLEGAGDTQYF. CDR3 DNA: TGTGCCAGCAGCTTGGAGGGGGCGGGGGATACGCAGTATTTT.

The genes are TRBV10-3 and TRBJ1-5; D gene unclear. Germline values: CDR1 ENHRY, CDR2 SYGVKD. This CDR3 has 15 amino acids. V dropped 0 bases and J dropped 0 bases, with 6 bases sitting between them. The CDR3 coding sequence is TGTGCCATCAGTGAGTCGAGTTATAGCAATCAGCCCCAGCATTTT. As protein: CAISESSYSNQPQHF.

This clone appeared once. The chain carries TRBV7-2 and TRBJ1-1; 7 bases match TRBD1. The CDR3 has 13 residues. CDR1 and CDR2 (germline): SGHTA, FQGNSA. V shed 5 bases and J 6 bases; nucleotides not matched to a gene: 6. The CDR3 protein is CASSTYRGPEAFF. DNA of the CDR3: TGTGCCAGCAGCACCTACAGGGGCCCTGAAGCTTTCTTT.

The chain combines TRBV4-2 with TRBJ2-2; perhaps TRBD1 as D (6 bases). Trimming left V 2 bases short and J 6 bases short, with 10 bases between. The CDR3 sequence is 14 residues long. Germline loops: CDR1 LGHNA, CDR2 YNFKEQ. The CDR3 is CASSQTRGSGELFF. The CDR3 nucleotides are TGTGCCAGCAGCCAAACCAGGGGATCCGGGGAGCTGTTTTTT.

This chain connects TRBV6-5 to TRBJ1-3; D is uncertain. This CDR3 region has 12 residues. V gave up 7 bases and J gave up 0 bases, with 4 bases separating them. In germline, CDR1 is MNHEY, CDR2 SVGAGI. As DNA, the CDR3 is TGTGCCAGCATGACCTCTGGAAACACCATATATTTT. Amino acids: CASMTSGNTIYF.

V is TRBV7-6 and J is TRBJ2-3, with 8 bases that match TRBD1. This CDR3 comprises 16 residues. With 0 bases clipped from V and 5 bases from J, the junction kept 7 bases outside the gene matches. From germline, CDR1 is SGHVS and CDR2 FNYEAQ. The CDR3 spells CASSLASGGFIDTQYF. CDR3 bases: TGTGCCAGCAGCTTAGCCTCAGGGGGCTTTATAGATACGCAGTATTTT.

V usage is TRBV27 and J usage is TRBJ2-7, with 7 bases fitting TRBD1. Unmatched junction bases numbered 15, after V lost 0 bases and J lost 4 bases. CDR1 MNHEY and CDR2 SMNVEV come from the germline V gene (reference sequence). The length of the CDR3 is 18 residues. The CDR3 sequence is CASSLSTMTGIYLYEQYF. The CDR3 DNA reads as TGTGCCAGCAGTTTATCGACAATGACAGGGATTTATCTATACGAGCAGTACTTC.

This clone was seen just once. The V gene is TRBV29-1, the J gene TRBJ2-2; 7 nucleotides match TRBD1. Germline lookup yields CDR1 SQVTM and CDR2 ANQGSEA. The J segment lost 3 bases and the V segment lost 5 bases, leaving 6 bases of the junction unmatched. CDR3 size: 14 residues. CDR3 in amino acids: CSVSGTVDTGELFF. In nucleotides, the CDR3 is TGCAGCGTTTCCGGGACAGTCGACACCGGGGAGCTGTTTTTT.

J is TRBJ2-1 and V is TRBV29-1, with 14 nucleotides matching TRBD2. There are 18 residues in the CDR3. Trimming at V came to 6 bases and at J to 8 bases, leaving 18 bases not matched to a gene. The V gene's germline CDR1 is SQVTM and CDR2 ANQGSEA. CDR3 sequence (DNA): TGCAGCGTGCTTAGACTAGCGGGGGGGAGAACCTATATGGATGAGCAGTTCTTC. It translates to CSVLRLAGGRTYMDEQFF.

This clone was picked up one time. The chain carries TRBV9 and TRBJ2-1; 8 bases map to TRBD1. The trim removed 4 bases at V and 1 base at J, leaving 4 bases unmatched. From germline, CDR1 is SGDLS and CDR2 YYNGEE. This CDR3 has 15 residues. Written as DNA, the CDR3 is TGTGCCAGCAGCTTACGGACAGGGTCCTACAATGAGCAGTTCTTC. Its translation is CASSLRTGSYNEQFF.

The chain employs TRBV29-1 and TRBJ1-4, with a tentative D call TRBD1 (6 bases). V shed 5 bases and J shed 8 bases, with 12 bases lying between them. The CDR3 is 12 residues long. CDR1 is SQVTM, CDR2 ANQGSEA, per germline. The CDR3 nucleotides are TGCAGCGTTCTGGGGGCTAGGGAAAAACTGTTTTTT. Its translation: CSVLGAREKLFF.

The J gene is TRBJ2-6, the V gene TRBV18, with TRBD1 identical over 7 bases. This CDR3 is 17 amino acids long. Germline CDR1 and CDR2: KGHSH and LQKENI. V was clipped by 0 bases and J by 0 bases; unmatched bases: 2. The CDR3 spells CASSPPGGHSGANVLTF. Written as DNA, the CDR3 is TGTGCCAGCTCACCACCAGGGGGCCACTCTGGGGCCAACGTCCTGACTTTC.

The V call is TRBV7-9, the J call TRBJ2-7; perhaps TRBD1 as D (5 bases). Germline V CDR1 and CDR2: SEHNR, FQNEAQ (reference sequence). V was trimmed by 1 base and J by 1 base, leaving 23 bases between them. The CDR3 is 19 residues long. The CDR3 region is CASSLDRRSFGASSYEQYF. Written as DNA, the CDR3 is TGTGCCAGCAGCTTAGATCGTCGTTCTTTTGGGGCTTCTTCCTACGAGCAGTACTTC.

The rearrangement joins TRBV7-8 to TRBJ2-1, with D possibly being TRBD1 or TRBD2 (5 bases each). Germline CDR1 SGHVS, CDR2 FQNEAQ. This CDR3 region has 16 residues. V was shortened by 2 bases and J by 2 bases, with 13 bases between the two germline ends. The CDR3 protein is CASSLNVRGTYNEQFF. CDR3 DNA sequence: TGTGCCAGCAGCTTAAATGTGAGGGGTACCTACAATGAGCAGTTCTTC.

The chain combines TRBV19 with TRBJ1-1; D is perhaps TRBD1 (6 bases). The CDR3 consists of 13 residues. The V gene's germline CDR1 is LNHDA and CDR2 SQIVND (reference sequence). V lost 6 bases and J 4 bases, leaving 12 bases between the germline ends. For the CDR3, the DNA is TGTGCCAGTAGCAGACAGGAGGTCACTGAAGCTTTCTTT. Its translation is CASSRQEVTEAFF.

V gene TRBV9 combines with J gene TRBJ1-2; D possibly corresponds to TRBD1 (6 bases). The CDR3 contains 14 residues. Germline V gives CDR1 SGDLS, CDR2 YYNGEE. With 4 bases removed from V and 8 bases from J, the gap between germline ends came to 18 bases. The chain's CDR3 is CASSPQQGRKGYTF. The CDR3 coding sequence is TGTGCCAGCAGCCCCCAGCAGGGGAGGAAAGGCTACACCTTC.

This chain uses TRBV30 with TRBJ1-5; 7 bases agree with TRBD1. V shed 3 bases, J shed 7 bases, and the junction held 3 bases outside the gene matches. From germline, CDR1 is GTSNPN and CDR2 SVGIG (reference sequence). There are 12 residues in the CDR3. This chain's CDR3 is CAWSGQEQPQHF. The CDR3 DNA is TGTGCCTGGAGCGGACAGGAACAGCCCCAGCATTTT. Full variable domain (rest looked up from reference TRBV30 and TRBJ1-5): SQTIHQWPATLVQPVGSPLSLECTVEGTSNPNLYWYRQAAGRGLQLLFYSVGIGQISSEVPQNLSASRPQDRQFILSSKKLLLSDSGFYLCAWSGQEQPQHFGDGTRLSIL.